The subject of this entry is one T cell receptor beta chain. These data belong to a study of control samples from healthy donors and cancer patients. This CDR3 is 13 amino acids long. Germline CDR1 and CDR2: LNHDA and SQIVND (reference sequence). V lost 10 bases to trimming and J lost 3 bases, with 15 bases between them. Clones were sequenced by immunoSEQ multiplex PCR, and TCRdb holds only the in-frame ones, with some missing. Of 65,000 to 75,000 clones listed, about 88% are singletons. The specimen was blood. This clonotype originated in a woman between 45 and 65 years old in good health. V and J are TRBV19 and TRBJ1-1; weak D call: TRBD1 (6 bases). The CDR3: CATSRKGDTEAFF. Written as DNA, the CDR3 is TGTGCCACATCCCGAAAGGGGGACACTGAAGCTTTCTTT.